This entry describes one T cell receptor beta chain. Authors' processing steps: For nucleated cells, counts were estimated from reference gene primer amplification. Profiling relied on immunoSEQ multiplex PCR, and the TCRdb table lists in-frame clones only, not all of them. For V, J and clone size, that table is used; D and trimming come from the DNA. The table has approximately 260,000 clones, 90% seen once. The data stem from a study of blood T cell repertoires in COVID-19. Study-level information: Nucleic acid was either cDNA or gDNA, and it came from T cells, B-cell-depleted T cells, or PBMCs.

Enrolment of Seattle patients took place during active infection, and they were followed longitudinally. The germline gives CDR1 LNHDA, CDR2 SQIVND (reference sequence). This CDR3 comprises 13 residues. J lost 5 bases, V lost 8 bases, and 6 bases had no gene match. Sequencing was performed on peripheral blood. The source is a woman aged 55-70 years with COVID-19, enrolled during active disease. This chain links TRBV19 with TRBJ2-5; 9 bases agree with TRBD2. The CDR3 reads CASSAGGFETQYF. The CDR3 coding sequence is TGTGCCAGTTCCGCGGGGGGGTTTGAGACCCAGTACTTC.